This T cell receptor beta chain was identified in a study of shared clonotypes between healthy human individuals (dated by TCRdb to between 2020 and 2021). About the full investigation: The cohort included three men and a couple of women between 18 and 49 years of age. To estimate repertoire size and how much clonotypes are shared between individuals, the study performed deep sequencing of blood TCR repertoires from roughly five healthy adults. To increase sequencing depth and limit assay-specific biases, different laboratories used diverse techniques to prepare libraries and sequence TCR repertoires. For each donor, CD4 naive and CD4 memory were each given three plates, CD8 naive was given two plates, and CD8 memory was given one plate. Between about 0.8 and 9 billion PBMCs per donor were obtained by leukapheresis.

According to the germline V gene, CDR1 reads MNHEY and CDR2 reads SVGAGI. Here V drops 6 bases and J drops 3 bases, and the junction holds 4 bases not matched to any gene. Measured from the cysteine to the phenylalanine, the CDR3 is 14 residues long. The CDR3 DNA has 42 bases and is translated from base 1. TCR CDR3 regions were amplified from genomic DNA by multiplex PCR using the deep immunoSEQ assay. Extracted genomic DNA from each cell subset was spread evenly across all wells of several immunoSEQ 96-well plates, with each plate serving as a replicate. Each replicate PCR for sorted subsets received around 200 ng genomic DNA, equal to roughly 29,000 T cell genomes. The purified libraries were quantified using a Qubit 3.0 fluorometer, sized with a Bioanalyzer 2100, and then quantified again using the KAPA Library Quantification kit. A separate single-read 150-cycle Illumina NextSeq 550 flow cell was used to sequence each immunoSEQ 96-well plate. In the paper's pipeline: Because the immunoSEQ output included only junctional sequences and no quality scores, the filtering could not be the same as the filtering used for full-length reads. Sequences were annotated with PyIR, a Python wrapper for IgBLAST v1.9, using IMGT germline references to assign V/J genes and CDR3. Reads were removed for weak V/J assignments (E-value above 1e-6), missing CDR3, stop codons, out-of-frame junctions, or ambiguous translated residues. V3J clonotypes were defined as sequences sharing an identical inferred V gene, J gene, and CDR3 amino acid sequence. Percentage overlap between repertoires was calculated by dividing the number of shared unique clonotypes by the size of the smaller repertoire. Repertoire richness was assessed with RTK rarefaction, the Chao1 estimator, and Recon v2.1 estimates of unobserved clonotypes. For all TCRbeta clonotypes obtained by the gDNA method from a handful of donors, generation probabilities were computed with OLGA. In its TCRdb copy, this immuneACCESS table keeps in-frame sequences only and misses some clones. Where compared with another copy, unresolved V genes explain less than half of these, and the others have no known cause. The DNA was the basis for D and trimming; V, J and clone size are from that table. The sample contains 2 million to 2.5 million clones, about 94% of them found a single time. The biggest ten clones account for around 0.13% of the sample.

Results the study describes overall, beyond this receptor: Estimated clonotype richness was generally larger for naive than for memory subsets. Sampling was restricted to blood, and TCR repertoires in tissue are likely to differ from TCR repertoires in blood. Even with the large sequencing depth, rarefaction of the sorted-subset datasets indicated that sequencing was incomplete. When a few donors were compared, the shared fraction of clonotypes was about 5.5% for naive CD4, less than 4% for naive CD8, 2.3% for memory CD4, and 0.35% to 0.4% for memory CD8. Because the study included a small number of donors, the genetic and exposure-history diversity represented was limited. Compared with non-shared clonotypes, the clonotypes found in all four sorted-subset donors had higher generation probabilities. Pairwise subsampling led to the expectation that sequencing depth would affect the degree of clonotype sharing among donors.

Healthy HIV-negative adults with no recently reported acute infections or vaccinations were included as donors. All donors were Caucasian adults living in Nashville, Tennessee, USA. Magnetic negative selection was used to enrich CD4+ T cells, after which naive cells were positively selected on CD45RA and the negative fraction became the memory subset. Blood was collected by leukapheresis, and PBMCs were isolated by Ficoll-Histopaque density gradient centrifugation and then cryopreserved in liquid nitrogen vapor phase. Analytical flow cytometry was used to check the purity and quantity of each magnetically sorted T cell population. Genomic DNA was isolated from each sorted fraction and quantified by UV absorbance on a Nanodrop 2000c. With regard to this clone: Its antigen is unknown. Base-call qualities are not available, and no considerably larger clone is one nucleotide away.

The chain employs TRBV6-5 and TRBJ2-3, with 9 bases aligning to TRBD2. The material sequenced was naive CD4+ T cells sorted from blood. In light of the paper, this sample's cell subset or site label describes: CD45RA+ positively selected. The clonotype comes from a man aged 18-30 years in good health. The CDR3 region has the sequence CASRRGGITDTQYF. Here is the DNA: TGTGCCAGCAGGCGGGGGGGTATAACAGATACGCAGTATTTT.